This T cell receptor beta chain emerged from a study of T cells in Graves' hyperthyroidism and ophthalmopathy (dated by TCRdb to between 2018 and 2020). Regarding the complete study: Peripheral blood samples were taken at the time of initial diagnosis, prior to any treatment. A discovery cohort of approximately 100 patients, about 44 with Graves' ophthalmopathy and roughly 59 with stable Graves' hyperthyroidism, was used to find distinguishing TCR V-J signatures. An independent validation cohort of about 20 hyperthyroidism patients and 17 patients who later progressed to ophthalmopathy tested prospective prediction of ophthalmopathy. The 95 to 100 discovery patients were randomly divided into training and test sets at a 7:3 ratio. The study also compared thyroid tissue and blood T-cell repertoires from five or six Graves' hyperthyroidism patients. Following sampling, methimazole starting at 30 mg daily was given to hyperthyroidism patients, and high-dose intravenous methylprednisolone was given to ophthalmopathy patients. The paper reports TCR Vbeta CDR3 sequencing of roughly 140 peripheral blood samples: approximately 43 ophthalmopathy, fewer than 80 hyperthyroidism and around 17 progressor patients. Results and caveats for the whole study, not just this receptor: Blood samples also contained most of the expanded thyroid clonotypes (frequency above 0.001), which suggests that blood repertoires may reflect thyroid immune responses. Ophthalmopathy was separated from stable hyperthyroidism by a 13 V-J signature model, with approximately 89% sensitivity and 81% to 82% specificity obtained in cross-validation and 80%/75% obtained in testing. Sample size was not statistically predetermined, and blinding of investigators to group allocation was not performed. In validation, the model predicted progression to ophthalmopathy a median of approximately 6.3 months before onset, with around 70% sensitivity and roughly 73% specificity.

The TCR beta CDR3 regions were amplified from the RNA transcripts. The TCR CDR3 was subjected to a first round of RT-PCR using the HTBI primer set and the Qiagen OneStep RT-PCR kit. Libraries were constructed in a second round of multiplex PCR, after which size selection and purification were carried out. Libraries were sequenced paired-end with 100 bp reads on an Illumina HiSeq2000. In the paper's pipeline: Raw data were processed with SOAPnuke, discarding reads with adapters, uncalled bases, mean Phred below 15, or no exact constant-primer or identifier match. High-quality paired reads were merged using COPE v1.2.5, and each unique nucleotide sequence was defined as a clonotype. Clonotypes were aligned to IMGT TRBV, TRBD and TRBJ reference segments using MiTCR v1.1. Analysis was restricted to V-J combinations with a frequency above 0.0001, which covered about 99% of repertoires. A TCS score was defined as the ratio of F50 (clonal expansion) to E x V (chaos), with BLOSUM62-based TCRdist applied between CDR3 peptides within each V-J. Welch's t-statistics and random forest reduced roughly 530 V-J features to about 12, which were used in a naive Bayes classifier (R e1071). The similarity between thyroid and blood repertoires was quantified using the Morisita-Horn index. TCRdb reworked the public reads: Q25 trimming with fastp, MiXCR clone assembly, productive beta chains retained. Identical CDR3 proteins give one entry, which carries the most common genes and DNA. In this record, the V and J calls reflect TCRdb's handling and not the investigators' own analysis. The sample records over 700,000 distinct CDR3 sequences, 35% of which are singletons. The top ten clones comprise approximately 31% of the sample.

The CDR3 spans 15 residues, from the cysteine through the phenylalanine. Only the CDR3 part of the read is kept: 45 bases, read in frame from the first base. At the junction V is shortened by 0 bases and J by 0 bases, with 9 bases in between. The germline V gene specifies SGDLS as CDR1 and YYNGEE as CDR2. Graves' hyperthyroidism was defined as stable when no progression to ophthalmopathy occurred over 18 months of follow-up. Hyperthyroidism patients were newly diagnosed, with disease duration under 2 months, and aged 18 to 65 years. Patients with uncontrolled infections, other autoimmune diseases, pregnancy or lactation were excluded. Diagnoses were based on clinical symptoms, serum thyroxine and TRAb, thyroid ultrasound and orbital computed tomography. PBMCs were isolated from 10 ml of fresh peripheral blood by Ficoll-Paque density gradient centrifugation. Total RNA was extracted using Trizol reagent, and RNA quality was assessed on an Agilent 2100 Bioanalyzer.

Remarks on this clonotype: Its antigen is not yet known. No base-level quality is on record; no much larger clone is a single base apart.

This receptor chain uses TRBV9 and TRBJ1-2; a tentative D call is TRBD1 (5 bases match). Sequencing input: blood. The clonotype originates from a woman in her thirties or forties with Graves' hyperthyroidism. The bases are TGTGCCAGCAGCGTAGGGACAACTTCTAACTATGGCTACACCTTC. It specifies CASSVGTTSNYGYTF.